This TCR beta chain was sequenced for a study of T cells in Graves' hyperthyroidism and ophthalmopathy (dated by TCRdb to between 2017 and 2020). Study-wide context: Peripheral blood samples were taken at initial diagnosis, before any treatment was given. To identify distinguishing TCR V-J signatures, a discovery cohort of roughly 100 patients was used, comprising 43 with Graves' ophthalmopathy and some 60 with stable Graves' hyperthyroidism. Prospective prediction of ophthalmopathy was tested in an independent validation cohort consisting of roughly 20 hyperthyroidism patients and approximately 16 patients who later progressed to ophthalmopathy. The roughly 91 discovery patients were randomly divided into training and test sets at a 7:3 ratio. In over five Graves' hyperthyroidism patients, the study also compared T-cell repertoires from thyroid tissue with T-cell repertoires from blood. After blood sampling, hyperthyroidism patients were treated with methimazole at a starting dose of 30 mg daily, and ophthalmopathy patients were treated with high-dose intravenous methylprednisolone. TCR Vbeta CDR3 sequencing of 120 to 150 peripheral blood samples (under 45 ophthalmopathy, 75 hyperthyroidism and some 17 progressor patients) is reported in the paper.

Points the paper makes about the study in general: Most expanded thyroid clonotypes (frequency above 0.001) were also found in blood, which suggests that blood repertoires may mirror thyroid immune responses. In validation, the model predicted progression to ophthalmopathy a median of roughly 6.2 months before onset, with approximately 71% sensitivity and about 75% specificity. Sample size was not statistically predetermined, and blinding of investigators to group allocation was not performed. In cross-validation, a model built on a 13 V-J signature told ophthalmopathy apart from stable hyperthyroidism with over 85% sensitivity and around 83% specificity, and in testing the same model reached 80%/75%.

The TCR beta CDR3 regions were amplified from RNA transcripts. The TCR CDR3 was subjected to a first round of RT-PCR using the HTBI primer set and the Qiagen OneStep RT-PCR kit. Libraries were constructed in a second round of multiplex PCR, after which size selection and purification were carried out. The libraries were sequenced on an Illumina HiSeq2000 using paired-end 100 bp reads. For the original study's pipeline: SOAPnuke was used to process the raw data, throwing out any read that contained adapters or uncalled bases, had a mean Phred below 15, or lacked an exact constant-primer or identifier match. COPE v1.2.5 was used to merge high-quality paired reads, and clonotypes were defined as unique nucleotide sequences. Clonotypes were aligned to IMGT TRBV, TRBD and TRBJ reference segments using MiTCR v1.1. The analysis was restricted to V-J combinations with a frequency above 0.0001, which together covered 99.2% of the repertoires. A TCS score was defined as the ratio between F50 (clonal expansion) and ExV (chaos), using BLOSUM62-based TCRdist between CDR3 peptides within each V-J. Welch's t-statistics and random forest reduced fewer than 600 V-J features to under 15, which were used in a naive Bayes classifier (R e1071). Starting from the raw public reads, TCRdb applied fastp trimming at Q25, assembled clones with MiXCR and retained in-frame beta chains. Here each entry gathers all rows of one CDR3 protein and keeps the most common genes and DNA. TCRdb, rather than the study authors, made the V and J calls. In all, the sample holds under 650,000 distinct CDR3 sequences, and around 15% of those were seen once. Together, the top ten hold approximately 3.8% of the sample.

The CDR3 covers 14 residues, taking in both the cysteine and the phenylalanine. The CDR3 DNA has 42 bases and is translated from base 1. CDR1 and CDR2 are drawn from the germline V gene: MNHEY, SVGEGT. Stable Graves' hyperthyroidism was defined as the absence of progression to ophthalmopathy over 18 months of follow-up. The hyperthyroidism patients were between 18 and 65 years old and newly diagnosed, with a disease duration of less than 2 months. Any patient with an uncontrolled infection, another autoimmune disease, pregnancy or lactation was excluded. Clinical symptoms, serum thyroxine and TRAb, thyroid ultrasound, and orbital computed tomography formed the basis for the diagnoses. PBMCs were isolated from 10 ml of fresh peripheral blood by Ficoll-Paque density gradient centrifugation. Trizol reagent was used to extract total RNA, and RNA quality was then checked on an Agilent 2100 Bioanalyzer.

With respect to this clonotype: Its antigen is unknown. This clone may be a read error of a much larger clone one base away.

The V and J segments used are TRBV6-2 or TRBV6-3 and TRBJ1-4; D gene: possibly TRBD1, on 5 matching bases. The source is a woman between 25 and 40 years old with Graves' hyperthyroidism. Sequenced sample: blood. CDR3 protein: CASSLRTTDEKLFF. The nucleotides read TGTGCCAGCAGTCTGAGGACAACTGATGAAAAACTGTTTTTT.